The following is a T cell receptor beta chain sequence with its context. Its antigen is as yet unknown. This record belongs to a study of cytomegalovirus exposure and HLA in healthy donors. As for the study in general: T cells numbering around 170 million yielded 100 million to 120 million unique TCR beta sequences in an earlier analysis. Of about 400 genotyped donors, roughly 80% clustered with self-reported Caucasian donors.

Among the donors, all were healthy bone marrow donors. The PCR contained 60 Vbeta and 13 Jbeta primers. Repertoires were generated with immunoSEQ multiplex PCR, while TCRdb's copy carries only in-frame clones and drops some. The sample consists of some 170,000 clones, around 81% of them appearing once. Study conclusions and caveats: A highly shared variant cluster was judged a likely technical artifact.

The CDR3 has 15 amino acids. The V and J ends lost 0 bases and 4 bases respectively, with 12 bases between them. Germline V gene data show CDR1 as LNHNV and CDR2 as YYDKDF (reference sequence). Specimen: PBMCs. The chain joins TRBV15 to TRBJ2-5; TRBD2 might be the D (6 bases). This sequence originates from a woman aged 25 to 45 in good health and CMV-seronegative. In nucleotides, the CDR3 is TGTGCCACCAGCAGAGATCGGGGGAAAGGAGAGACCCAGTACTTC. Protein: CATSRDRGKGETQYF.